The T cell receptor beta chain under discussion was sequenced for a study of T-cell memory formation after mild COVID-19. Overall study findings and caveats: CM and EM subsets held most contracting CD4+ clones; EMRA held CD8+ ones. Contracting clones from day 15 to 85 showed balanced CD4/CD8; later expanders favored CD4+.

From 5'RACE with constant-segment primers came TCR alpha and TCR beta cDNA libraries that carried sample barcodes and UMIs. TCRdb ran MiXCR on the 5' RACE reads and lists one entry per CDR3 protein. The table lists about 140,000 distinct CDR3 sequences, 6% to 7% of them singletons. Trimming cost V 5 bases and J 2 bases; bases outside gene matches: 5. The CDR3 spans 13 residues. Germline CDR1 and CDR2: GTSNPN and SVGIG (reference sequence). Notes on this clonotype: Antigen specificity is unknown.

The sequenced sample consisted of PBMCs or a T cell subset sorted from them (not recorded which). The genes are TRBV30 and TRBJ2-5; the match to TRBD1 covers 7 bases. This TCR came from an adult woman who had mild COVID-19 (a few samples of this study predate the infection). Cell type and time point are not known. Here the CDR3 reads CAWSGQSQETQYF. CDR3 nucleotide sequence: TGTGCCTGGTCGGGACAGTCTCAAGAGACCCAGTACTTC.